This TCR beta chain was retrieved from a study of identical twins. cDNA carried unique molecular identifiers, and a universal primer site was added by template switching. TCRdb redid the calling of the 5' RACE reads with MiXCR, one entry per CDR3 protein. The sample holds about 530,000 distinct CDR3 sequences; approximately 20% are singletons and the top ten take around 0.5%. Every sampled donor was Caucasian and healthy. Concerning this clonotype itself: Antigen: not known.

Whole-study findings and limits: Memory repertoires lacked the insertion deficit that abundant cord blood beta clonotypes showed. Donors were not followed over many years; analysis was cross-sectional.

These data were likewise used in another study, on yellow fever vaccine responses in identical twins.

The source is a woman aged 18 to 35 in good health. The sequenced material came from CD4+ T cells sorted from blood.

The DNA for the CDR3 is TGTGCCAGCAGCTTCGGGGGGACTTCCCAAGAGACCCAGTACTTC. It specifies CASSFGGTSQETQYF. V is TRBV7-6 and J is TRBJ2-5, with TRBD2 matching 7 bases. This CDR3 is built from 15 residues. Trimming took 3 bases from V and 1 from J; bases not matched to a gene: 5. The germline gives CDR1 SGHVS, CDR2 FNYEAQ.